A single sample gave rise to the 3 T cell receptor beta chains below, sequenced in a study of a mutant IDH1 vaccine in newly diagnosed glioma. Clones were read by immunoSEQ multiplex PCR, and TCRdb kept only the in-frame ones, dropping some. Of some 42,000 clones listed, approximately 83% were seen once; the top ten hold approximately 1.5%. As for time point: week 5, during vaccination. All doses held 300 ug of mutant IDH1 20-mer peptide, with topical imiquimod. Their antigens remain unidentified. The material was PBMCs, obtained from a glioma patient whose treatment included an IDH1 peptide vaccine. All receptors come from a man between 40 and 49 years old with glioma.

The rearrangement joins TRBV4-3 to TRBJ1-4, with D hard to call. Germline CDR1 LGHNA, CDR2 YSLEER. The CDR3 totals 15 residues. V was shortened by 3 bases and J by 5 bases, with 13 bases between the two germline ends. The CDR3 is CASSQRPPRNEKLFF. The CDR3 region has the DNA TGCGCCAGCAGCCAGCGACCTCCCCGGAATGAAAAACTGTTTTTT.

The chain combines TRBV5-1 with TRBJ2-1; D is perhaps TRBD2 (6 bases). Germline V lookup: CDR1 SGHRS, CDR2 YFSETQ. Trimming left V 4 bases short and J 6 bases short, with 17 bases between. This CDR3 spans 15 amino acids. In DNA, the CDR3 is TGCGCCAGCAGCCTCGGCTTGGCTAGCGTCAATGAGCAGTTCTTC. This codes for CASSLGLASVNEQFF.

V is TRBV6-5 and J is TRBJ2-7; no definite D call. Trimming shortened V by 10 bases and J by 2 bases, and 9 bases separated the two germline ends. CDR1 and CDR2 (germline): MNHEY, SVGAGI. The CDR3 spans 11 residues. This chain's CDR3 is CATGPTYEQYF. As DNA, the CDR3 is TGTGCCACCGGGCCAACCTACGAGCAGTACTTC.